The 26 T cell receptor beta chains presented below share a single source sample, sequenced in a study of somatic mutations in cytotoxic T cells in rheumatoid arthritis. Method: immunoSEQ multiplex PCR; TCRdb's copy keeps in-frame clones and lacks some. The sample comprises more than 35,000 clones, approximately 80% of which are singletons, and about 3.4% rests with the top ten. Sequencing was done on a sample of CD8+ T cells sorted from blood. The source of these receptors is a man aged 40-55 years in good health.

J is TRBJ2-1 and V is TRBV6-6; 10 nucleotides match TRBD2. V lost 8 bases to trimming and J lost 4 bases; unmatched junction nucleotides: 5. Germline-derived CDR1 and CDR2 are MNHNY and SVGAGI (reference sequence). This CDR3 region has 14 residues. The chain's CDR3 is CASCGLADYNEQFF. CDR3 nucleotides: TGTGCCAGCTGCGGACTAGCGGATTACAATGAGCAGTTCTTC.

The CDR3 DNA reads TGTGCCAGCAGCAAAGAGCCCCCTAGGAGTCATCCTGGAAACACCATATATTTT. It codes for CASSKEPPRSHPGNTIYF. This chain connects TRBV21-1 to TRBJ1-3. TRBV21-1 is classified as a pseudogene. The CDR3 covers 18 residues.

DNA of the CDR3: TGTGCCGCTCACAGGGGGTGGGATCAGCCCCAGCATTTT. This encodes CAAHRGWDQPQHF. J is TRBJ1-5 and V is TRBV6-5; the match to TRBD1 covers 8 bases. J gave up 5 bases and V 11 bases, and 8 bases lay outside the gene matches. The CDR3 is 13 residues long. Germline V gene lookup returns CDR1 MNHEY and CDR2 SVGAGI.

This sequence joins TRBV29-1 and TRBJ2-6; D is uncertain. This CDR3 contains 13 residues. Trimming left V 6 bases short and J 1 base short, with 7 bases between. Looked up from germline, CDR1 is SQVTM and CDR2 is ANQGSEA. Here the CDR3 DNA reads TGCAGCGTAAGCCCTTCTGGGGCCAACGTCCTGACTTTC. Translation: CSVSPSGANVLTF.

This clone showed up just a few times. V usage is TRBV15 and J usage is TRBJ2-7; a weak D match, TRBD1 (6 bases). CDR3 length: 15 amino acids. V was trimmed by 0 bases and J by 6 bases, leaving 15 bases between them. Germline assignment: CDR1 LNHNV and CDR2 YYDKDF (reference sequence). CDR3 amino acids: CATSRDRVTGGEQYF. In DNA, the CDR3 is TGTGCCACCAGCAGAGATAGGGTGACAGGAGGCGAGCAGTACTTC.

The CDR3 here is CASSPVNNQPQHF. The CDR3 nucleotides are TGTGCCAGTAGCCCGGTCAACAATCAGCCCCAGCATTTT. The rearrangement links TRBV19 to TRBJ1-5; no reliable D call. CDR1 LNHDA and CDR2 SQIVND come from the germline V gene (reference sequence). The V end was cut by 6 bases, the J end by 3 bases, with 9 bases between. CDR3 length: 13 amino acids. Combining the CDR3 with reference TRBV19 and TRBJ1-5 gives the whole variable domain DGGITQSPKYLFRKEGQNVTLSCEQNLNHDAMYWYRQDPGQGLRLIYYSQIVNDFQKGDIAEGYSVSREKKESFPLTVTSAQKNPTAFYLCASSPVNNQPQHFGDGTRLSIL.

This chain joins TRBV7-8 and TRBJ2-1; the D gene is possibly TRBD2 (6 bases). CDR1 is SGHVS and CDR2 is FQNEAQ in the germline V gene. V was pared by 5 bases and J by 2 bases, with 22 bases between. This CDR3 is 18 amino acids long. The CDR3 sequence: CASSPNMLAELTYNEQFF. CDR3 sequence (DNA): TGTGCCAGCAGCCCGAATATGTTAGCGGAGTTGACCTACAATGAGCAGTTCTTC. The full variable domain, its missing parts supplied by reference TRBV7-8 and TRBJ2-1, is GAGVSQSPRYKVAKRGQDVALRCDPISGHVSLFWYQQALGQGPEFLTYFQNEAQLDKSGLPSDRFFAERPEGSVSTLKIQRTQQEDSAVYLCASSPNMLAELTYNEQFFGPGTRLTVL.

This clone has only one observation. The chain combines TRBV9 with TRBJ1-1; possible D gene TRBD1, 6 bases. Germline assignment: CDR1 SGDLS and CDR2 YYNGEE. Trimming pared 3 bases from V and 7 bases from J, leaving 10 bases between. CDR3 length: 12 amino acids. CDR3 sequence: CASSEDRGEAFF. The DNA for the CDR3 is TGTGCCAGCAGCGAGGACAGAGGTGAAGCTTTCTTT.

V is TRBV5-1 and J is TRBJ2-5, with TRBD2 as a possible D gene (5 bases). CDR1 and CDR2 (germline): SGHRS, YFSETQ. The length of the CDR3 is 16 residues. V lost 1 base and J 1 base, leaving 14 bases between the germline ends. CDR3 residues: CASSLKVREIQETQYF. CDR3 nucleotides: TGCGCCAGCAGCTTGAAAGTAAGGGAGATCCAAGAGACCCAGTACTTC.

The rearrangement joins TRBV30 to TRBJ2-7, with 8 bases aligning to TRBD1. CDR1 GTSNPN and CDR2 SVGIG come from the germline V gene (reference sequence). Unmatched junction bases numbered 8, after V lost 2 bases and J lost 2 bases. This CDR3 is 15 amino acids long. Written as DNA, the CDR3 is TGTGCCTGGAGTAGGGAATCGGACAGGGCCTACGAGCAGTACTTC. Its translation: CAWSRESDRAYEQYF.

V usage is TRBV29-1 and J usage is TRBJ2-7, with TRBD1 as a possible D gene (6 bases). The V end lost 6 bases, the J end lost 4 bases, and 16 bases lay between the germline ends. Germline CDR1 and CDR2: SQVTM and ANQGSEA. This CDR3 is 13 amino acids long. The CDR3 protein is CSVKEQGIYEQYF. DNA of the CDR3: TGCAGCGTGAAAGAGCAGGGGATTTACGAGCAGTACTTC.

CDR3 in amino acids: CASSDSLAEGNEQFF. Written as DNA, the CDR3 is TGTGCCAGCAGTGACTCACTAGCCGAGGGGAATGAGCAGTTCTTC. The chain couples TRBV6-4 to TRBJ2-1, with D possibly TRBD2 on 6 matching bases. Germline V gene data show CDR1 as MRHNA and CDR2 as SNTAGT. The CDR3 extends over 15 amino acids. V was clipped by 0 bases and J by 7 bases, with 13 bases between them.

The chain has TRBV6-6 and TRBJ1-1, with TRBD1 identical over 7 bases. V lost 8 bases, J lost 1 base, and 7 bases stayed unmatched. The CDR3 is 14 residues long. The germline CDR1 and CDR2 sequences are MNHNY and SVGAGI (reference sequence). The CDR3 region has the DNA TGTGCCAGCTGGCCGGGACAGTGGAACACTGAAGCTTTCTTT. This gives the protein CASWPGQWNTEAFF.

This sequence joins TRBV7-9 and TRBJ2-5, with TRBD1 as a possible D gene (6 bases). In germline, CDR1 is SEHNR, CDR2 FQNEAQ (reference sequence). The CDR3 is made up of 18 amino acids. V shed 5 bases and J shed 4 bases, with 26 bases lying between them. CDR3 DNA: TGTGCCAGCAGCCGCTTGGGGGAGACAGGTGGGCGTGCAGAGACCCAGTACTTC. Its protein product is CASSRLGETGGRAETQYF.

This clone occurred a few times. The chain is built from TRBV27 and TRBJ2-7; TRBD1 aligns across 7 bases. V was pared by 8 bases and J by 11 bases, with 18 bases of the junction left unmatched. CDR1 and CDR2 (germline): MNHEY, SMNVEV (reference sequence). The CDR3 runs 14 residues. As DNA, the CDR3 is TGTGCCAGCGGTGAGGGGGCAGGGTCCCCAGGGGAGTACTTC. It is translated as CASGEGAGSPGEYF.

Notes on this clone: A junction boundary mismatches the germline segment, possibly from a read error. CDR3 region: CASSYGTSGTTAVF. CDR3 bases: TGTGCCAGCAGTTACGGGACTAGCGGGACCACCGCGGTCTTC. The chain uses TRBV6-5 and TRBJ2-1, with TRBD2 matching over 13 bases. The CDR3 totals 14 residues. Germline lookup yields CDR1 MNHEY and CDR2 SVGAGI.

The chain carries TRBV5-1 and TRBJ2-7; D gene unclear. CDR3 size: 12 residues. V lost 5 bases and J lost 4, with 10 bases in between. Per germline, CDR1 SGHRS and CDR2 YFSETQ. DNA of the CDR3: TGCGCCAGCAGATTTAAGGATTACGAGCAGTACTTC. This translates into CASRFKDYEQYF.

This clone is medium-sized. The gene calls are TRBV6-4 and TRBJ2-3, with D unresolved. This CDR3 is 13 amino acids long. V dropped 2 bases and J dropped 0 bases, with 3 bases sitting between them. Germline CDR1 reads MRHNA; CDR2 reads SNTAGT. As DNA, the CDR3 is TGTGCCAGCAGTGACGGGAGCACAGATACGCAGTATTTT. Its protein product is CASSDGSTDTQYF.

The CDR3 sequence is CASSGRTSGIQETQYF. CDR3 DNA sequence: TGTGCCAGCAGCGGGAGGACTAGCGGGATCCAAGAGACCCAGTACTTC. The genes are TRBV7-9 and TRBJ2-5, with 12 nucleotides matching TRBD2. V dropped 5 bases and J dropped 1; count of bases not matched to a gene: 5. CDR1 is SEHNR, CDR2 FQNEAQ, per germline (reference sequence). The CDR3 is 16 residues long.

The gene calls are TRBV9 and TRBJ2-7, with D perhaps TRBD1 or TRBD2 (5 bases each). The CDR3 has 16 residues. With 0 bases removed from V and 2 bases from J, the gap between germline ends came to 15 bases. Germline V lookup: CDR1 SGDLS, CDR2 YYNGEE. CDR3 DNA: TGTGCCAGCAGCGTAGGAGCGGCAGGGAGTACCTACGAGCAGTACTTC. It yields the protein CASSVGAAGSTYEQYF.

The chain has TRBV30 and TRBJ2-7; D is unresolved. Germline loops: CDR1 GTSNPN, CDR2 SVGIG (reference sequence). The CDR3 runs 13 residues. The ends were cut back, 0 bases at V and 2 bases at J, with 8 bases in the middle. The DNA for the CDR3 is TGTGCCTGGAGTGTATACGCAACCTACGAGCAGTACTTC. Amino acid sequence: CAWSVYATYEQYF.

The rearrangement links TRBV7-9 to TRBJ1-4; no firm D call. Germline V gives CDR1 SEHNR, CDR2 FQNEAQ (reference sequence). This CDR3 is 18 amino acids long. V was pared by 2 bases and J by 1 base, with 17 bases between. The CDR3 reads CASSLSATGIGTNEKLFF. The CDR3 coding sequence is TGTGCCAGCAGCTTAAGTGCCACGGGGATCGGAACTAATGAAAAACTGTTTTTT.

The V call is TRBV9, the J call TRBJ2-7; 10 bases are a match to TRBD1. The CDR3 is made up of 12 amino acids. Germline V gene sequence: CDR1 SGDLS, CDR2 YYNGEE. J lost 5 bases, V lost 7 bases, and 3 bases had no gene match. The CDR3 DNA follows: TGTGCCAGCGGGACAGGGGACAACGAGCAGTACTTC. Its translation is CASGTGDNEQYF.

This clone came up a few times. The CDR3 DNA reads as TGCGCCAGCAGCCAACCCGGGACTAGCGAGGACGAGCAGTACTTC. It codes for CASSQPGTSEDEQYF. V usage is TRBV4-1 and J usage is TRBJ2-7, with 10 positions matching TRBD2. V trimming: 2 bases; J trimming: 5 bases; junction bases outside the gene matches: 6. This CDR3 comprises 15 residues. CDR1 is MGHRA and CDR2 is YSYEKL in the germline V gene.

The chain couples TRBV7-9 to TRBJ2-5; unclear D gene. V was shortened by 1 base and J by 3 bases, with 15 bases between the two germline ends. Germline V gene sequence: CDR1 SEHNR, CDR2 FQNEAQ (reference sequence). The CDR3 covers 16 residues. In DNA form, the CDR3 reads TGTGCCAGCAGCTTAGAGGTGACACTCCGAAAAGAGACCCAGTACTTC. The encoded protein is CASSLEVTLRKETQYF.

This CDR3 is CASSLLGEETQYF. The CDR3 coding sequence is TGTGCCAGCAGTTTATTAGGGGAAGAGACCCAGTACTTC. This chain connects TRBV27 to TRBJ2-5; TRBD1 might be the D (5 bases). This CDR3 is 13 amino acids long. With 1 base removed from V and 3 bases from J, the gap between germline ends came to 6 bases. Germline V gene data show CDR1 as MNHEY and CDR2 as SMNVEV (reference sequence).